Following are 15 T cell receptor beta chains from one sample sequenced in a study of blood T cells in healthy people across ages. Then a second PCR, running roughly 7 to 11 cycles, was carried out with a sample-barcoded 5' primer and a J-beta primer mix. TCRdb ran MiXCR on the 5' RACE reads and lists one entry per CDR3 protein. This sample yields 1.4 million to 1.5 million distinct CDR3 sequences, of which roughly 40% are seen a single time; approximately 7.9% belongs to the top ten. The specimen was blood. Every receptor here comes from a woman younger than 30 in good health.

Comment on this clonotype: One junction end disagrees with the germline gene, perhaps due to a read error. The rearrangement uses TRBV20-1 and TRBJ2-2; possible D gene TRBD2, 6 bases. The germline CDR1 and CDR2 sequences are DFQATT and SNEGSKA (reference sequence). The CDR3 extends over 12 amino acids. The CDR3 reads CSGREAGGELFF. For the CDR3, the DNA is TGCAGTGGTAGAGAAGCGGGCGGGGAGCTGTTTTTT.

The chain links TRBV27 to TRBJ2-2, with D unresolved. Germline CDR1 reads MNHEY; CDR2 reads SMNVEV (reference sequence). This CDR3 comprises 15 residues. V lost 7 bases to trimming and J lost 6 bases, with 18 bases between them. The CDR3 bases are TGTGCCAGCACCCAAGGGTCCATCGGGTCCGGGGAGCTGTTTTTT. This translates into CASTQGSIGSGELFF.

This clonotype was detected only once. The chain combines TRBV2 with TRBJ1-2, with D uncertain. CDR1 and CDR2 (germline): SNHLY, FYNNEI. V gave up 5 bases and J gave up 5 bases, with 15 bases separating them. This CDR3 is built from 14 residues. CDR3 bases: TGTGCCAGCAGTCCGACTATAGACGGTTATGGCTACACCTTC. Translating gives CASSPTIDGYGYTF.

V and J are TRBV6-1 and TRBJ2-7, with 7 bases that match TRBD1. The germline gives CDR1 MNHNS, CDR2 SASEGT. This CDR3 comprises 15 residues. V was clipped by 11 bases and J by 0 bases; unmatched bases: 13. The CDR3 DNA follows: TGTGCCGGCGCATTCGGGACAGATAGCTCCTACGAGCAGTACTTC. As protein: CAGAFGTDSSYEQYF.

With regard to this clonotype: At one boundary the junction diverges from the germline segment, which might be a read error. The chain is built from TRBV20-1 and TRBJ1-2, with TRBD1 matching over 9 bases. CDR1 DFQATT and CDR2 SNEGSKA come from the germline V gene (reference sequence). The length of the CDR3 is 12 residues. This chain's CDR3 is CSAGGQGNGCTF. CDR3 in DNA: TGCAGTGCTGGGGGACAGGGAAATGGCTGCACCTTC.

J is TRBJ2-5 and V is TRBV20-1; TRBD1 might be the D (5 bases). The end of the DNA is better explained by TRBJ2-7, so the J call may be wrong. From germline, CDR1 is DFQATT and CDR2 SNEGSKA (reference sequence). The CDR3 runs to 12 residues. For the CDR3, the DNA is TGCAGTTTTGGACAAGGAAGGGGCGAGCAGTACTTC. Translation gives CSFGQGRGEQYF.

This chain connects TRBV6-5 to TRBJ2-5; TRBD1 or TRBD2 may be the D gene (5 bases each). CDR3 size: 16 residues. V lost 4 bases and J 4 bases, leaving 19 bases between the germline ends. Germline CDR1 reads MNHEY; CDR2 reads SVGAGI. CDR3 bases: TGTGCCAGCAGTTGGGATACAACAGGCGCGGGAGAGACCCAGTACTTC. Translation gives CASSWDTTGAGETQYF.

This clonotype appeared a single time. This chain connects TRBV3-1 to TRBJ2-3; possibly TRBD2 for D (6 bases). V lost 1 base to trimming and J lost 6 bases, with 14 bases between them. The germline V gene encodes CDR1 LGHDT and CDR2 YNNKEL (reference sequence). The CDR3 is made up of 15 amino acids. The CDR3 DNA sequence: TGTGCCAGCAGCCAAGGGGGTAGCGGACTGGATACGCAGTATTTT. Its translation: CASSQGGSGLDTQYF.

The V gene is TRBV6-5, the J gene TRBJ2-7, with D perhaps TRBD1 or TRBD2 (5 bases each). The CDR3 has 16 residues. Looked up from germline, CDR1 is MNHEY and CDR2 is SVGAGI. V shed 2 bases and J shed 4 bases, with 18 bases lying between them. DNA of the CDR3: TGTGCCAGCAGTTACCTCCGAGGGGTAGACCAATACGAGCAGTACTTC. It specifies CASSYLRGVDQYEQYF.

A word on this clonotype: This could be a read error, since a much larger clone is one nucleotide away. Here the CDR3 reads CASSEWGGTSYEQYF. Written as DNA, the CDR3 is TGTGCCAGCAGTGAATGGGGGGGCACATCCTACGAGCAGTACTTC. This chain uses TRBV6-1 with TRBJ2-7; possible D gene TRBD2, 7 bases. Germline CDR1 MNHNS, CDR2 SASEGT. V was clipped by 2 bases and J by 1 base, with 12 bases between them. The CDR3 consists of 15 residues.

The V gene is TRBV24-1, the J gene TRBJ2-2; D is ambiguous. This CDR3 has 12 residues. Germline V gene data show CDR1 as KGHDR and CDR2 as SFDVKD. V lost 3 bases and J 5 bases, leaving 3 bases between the germline ends. The DNA for the CDR3 is TGTGCCACCAGTGATAGTACCGGGGAGCTGTTTTTT. It yields the protein CATSDSTGELFF.

The chain employs TRBV15 and TRBJ2-3; 11 bases are a match to TRBD2. The germline V gene has CDR1 LNHNV and CDR2 YYDKDF (reference sequence). The CDR3 runs 17 residues. Losses at the gene ends were 0 bases for V and 5 bases for J; bases not matched to a gene: 7. The CDR3, as DNA: TGTGCCACCAGCAGAGATCGTGCTAGCGGGAGGAAAGATACGCAGTATTTT. It specifies CATSRDRASGRKDTQYF.

The V call is TRBV6-1, the J call TRBJ2-6, with 8 bases matching TRBD2. This CDR3 has 18 amino acids. Germline V gene lookup returns CDR1 MNHNS and CDR2 SASEGT. V lost 7 bases to trimming and J lost 0 bases; unmatched junction nucleotides: 11. This chain's CDR3 is CASKASGTRASGANVLTF. In DNA form, the CDR3 reads TGTGCCAGCAAGGCCAGCGGGACTAGGGCCTCTGGGGCCAACGTCCTGACTTTC.

The chain employs TRBV4-2 and TRBJ2-7; D possibly corresponds to TRBD2 (5 bases). Germline-derived CDR1 and CDR2 are LGHNA and YNFKEQ. Trimming took off 4 bases at V and 2 bases at J, with 12 bases between the two ends. The CDR3 sequence is 14 residues long. The CDR3 DNA follows: TGTGCCAGCAGCCTCACGGACTCCACCTACGAGCAGTACTTC. Translation gives CASSLTDSTYEQYF.

This chain links TRBV9 with TRBJ2-1; the D is unclear. The CDR3 runs to 11 residues. Trimming left V 2 bases short and J 10 bases short, with 7 bases between. Germline CDR1 is SGDLS and CDR2 is YYNGEE. CDR3 amino acids: CASSVSKEQFF. In DNA form, the CDR3 reads TGTGCCAGCAGCGTGAGTAAGGAGCAGTTCTTC.